The 14 T cell receptor beta chains listed next were all sequenced from one sample in a study of cytotoxic CD8 clonotypes in ibrutinib-treated CLL. Repertoires were generated with immunoSEQ multiplex PCR, while TCRdb's copy carries only in-frame clones and drops some. This table holds 190,000 or so clones, 55% to 85% found once. The sequenced sample was PBMCs, obtained after 24 months of ibrutinib treatment. Source of these receptors: a human donor with chronic lymphocytic leukemia.

The rearrangement links TRBV7-2 to TRBJ2-1; D ambiguous. Germline CDR1 SGHTA, CDR2 FQGNSA. V lost 7 bases, J lost 4 bases, and 11 bases lay in between. The CDR3 runs to 13 residues. The CDR3 coding sequence is TGTGCCAGCACGCACTCCAGGTACAATGAGCAGTTCTTC. Protein product: CASTHSRYNEQFF.

The chain carries TRBV27 and TRBJ2-1; 12 nucleotides align to TRBD2. The CDR3 covers 14 residues. The germline CDR1 and CDR2 sequences are MNHEY and SMNVEV (reference sequence). V shed 8 bases and J 4 bases; nucleotides not matched to a gene: 3. CDR3 nucleotide sequence: TGTGCCAGCGGGACTAGCGGGCGATACAATGAGCAGTTCTTC. Amino acid sequence: CASGTSGRYNEQFF.

This clone has just a few counts. The chain is built from TRBV7-9 and TRBJ2-3; D perhaps matches TRBD2 (5 bases). The CDR3 is 15 amino acids. Germline V CDR1 and CDR2: SEHNR, FQNEAQ (reference sequence). V shed 1 base and J shed 6 bases, with 14 bases lying between them. CDR3: CASSLVRTYTDTQYF. CDR3 DNA: TGTGCCAGCAGCTTAGTCCGGACTTATACGGATACGCAGTATTTT.

This chain joins TRBV5-6 and TRBJ2-7, with 14 bases that match TRBD2. Germline V gene data show CDR1 as SGHDT and CDR2 as YYEEEE. Trimming cost V 5 bases and J 3 bases; bases outside gene matches: 10. The CDR3 is 17 residues long. CDR3 DNA: TGTGCCAGCAGACCTCGCCCCGGACTAGCGGGAGGCTACGAGCAGTACTTC. Protein product: CASRPRPGLAGGYEQYF.

In its sample, this clone was seen once. The gene calls are TRBV6-1 and TRBJ2-1; unclear D gene. Trimming took off 6 bases at V and 4 bases at J, with 4 bases between the two ends. Germline values: CDR1 MNHNS, CDR2 SASEGT. The length of the CDR3 is 11 residues. The DNA for the CDR3 is TGTGCCAGCAGGACTTACAATGAGCAGTTCTTC. It translates to CASRTYNEQFF.

The chain carries TRBV19 and TRBJ2-1; D gene ambiguous. Germline V gives CDR1 LNHDA, CDR2 SQIVND (reference sequence). V shed 3 bases and J shed 6 bases, with 18 bases lying between them. This CDR3 is 16 amino acids long. The CDR3 region is CASSIVSLPLVNEQFF. The DNA of the CDR3 is TGTGCCAGTAGTATTGTCTCGCTCCCCCTTGTCAATGAGCAGTTCTTC.

The rearrangement uses TRBV4-2 and TRBJ2-1; TRBD2 might be the D (5 bases). Germline V gives CDR1 LGHNA, CDR2 YNFKEQ. Trimming took off 1 base at V and 1 base at J, with 8 bases between the two ends. The CDR3 length is 15 residues. The CDR3 nucleotides are TGTGCCAGCAGCCAAGTACTAGGTTCCTACAATGAGCAGTTCTTC. It translates to CASSQVLGSYNEQFF.

The V call is TRBV14, the J call TRBJ2-5, with D perhaps matching TRBD2 (5 bases). In germline, CDR1 is SGHDN, CDR2 FVKESK. The CDR3 is 13 amino acids. The V and J ends lost 1 base and 7 bases respectively, with 10 bases between them. The CDR3 sequence: CASSQGGVGTQYF. CDR3 nucleotides: TGTGCCAGCAGCCAAGGGGGAGTGGGGACCCAGTACTTC. Full variable domain (remainder filled in from reference TRBV14 and TRBJ2-5): EAGVTQFPSHSVIEKGQTVTLRCDPISGHDNLYWYRRVMGKEIKFLLHFVKESKQDESGMPNNRFLAERTGGTYSTLKVQPAELEDSGVYFCASSQGGVGTQYFGPGTRLLVL.

The chain links TRBV28 to TRBJ1-5, with D tentatively TRBD1 (6 bases). The CDR3 contains 15 residues. Trimming stripped 5 bases from V and 7 bases from J, with 18 bases between. The germline gives CDR1 MDHEN, CDR2 SYDVKM. DNA for the CDR3: TGTGCCAGCAGTGGGGGGCCACGAGGAGGGCAGCCCCAGCATTTT. Amino acids: CASSGGPRGGQPQHF.

This clone has a handful of counts. This chain links TRBV7-9 with TRBJ2-1; 7 bases agree with TRBD2. CDR1 is SEHNR and CDR2 is FQNEAQ in the germline V gene (reference sequence). CDR3 length: 15 residues. Trimming cost V 1 base and J 2 bases; bases outside gene matches: 2. The CDR3: CASSLGGRAYNEQFF. For the CDR3, the DNA is TGTGCCAGCAGCTTAGGAGGGAGGGCCTACAATGAGCAGTTCTTC. Full variable domain (missing parts from reference TRBV7-9 and TRBJ2-1): DTGVSQNPRHKITKRGQNVTFRCDPISEHNRLYWYRQTLGQGPEFLTYFQNEAQLEKSRLLSDRFSAERPKGSFSTLEIQRTEQGDSAMYLCASSLGGRAYNEQFFGPGTRLTVL.

V usage is TRBV30 and J usage is TRBJ2-7, with 8 positions matching TRBD1. The germline V gene has CDR1 GTSNPN and CDR2 SVGIG (reference sequence). V was clipped by 3 bases and J by 6 bases; unmatched bases: 10. The CDR3 contains 14 residues. The CDR3 nucleotides read TGTGCCTGGAGGACAGGGGTAATAAGCGTCGAGCAGTACTTC. This encodes CAWRTGVISVEQYF.

J is TRBJ2-7 and V is TRBV7-2, with TRBD2 matching over 13 bases. Germline trimming cut 5 bases from V and 6 bases from J; bases unmatched to any gene: 7. This CDR3 is built from 15 residues. Germline V gene lookup returns CDR1 SGHTA and CDR2 FQGNSA. CDR3 nucleotide sequence: TGTGCCAGCAGCCCCCCGGGACTAGCGGGACTCGAGCAGTACTTC. Protein product: CASSPPGLAGLEQYF.

The chain couples TRBV6-6 to TRBJ2-4; D is perhaps TRBD2 (6 bases). The CDR3 contains 13 residues. Germline CDR1 and CDR2: MNHNY and SVGAGI (reference sequence). Between the trimmed V and J ends, which lost 8 bases and 8 bases, there was a span of 16 bases. This CDR3 reads CASLPRPGDIQYF. DNA for the CDR3: TGTGCCAGCTTACCTAGGCCGGGGGACATTCAGTACTTC.

This chain uses TRBV29-1 with TRBJ1-2; maybe TRBD1 (5 bases). This CDR3 region has 11 residues. Germline V gives CDR1 SQVTM, CDR2 ANQGSEA. The CDR3 sequence is CSGGVGDGYTF. DNA of the CDR3: TGCAGTGGTGGGGTAGGGGATGGCTACACCTTC.